A single sample is the source of the 24 T cell receptor beta chains below, sequenced in a study of PD-1 blockade in classical Hodgkin lymphoma. The assay was immunoSEQ multiplex PCR, and TCRdb's table has in-frame clones only and misses some. The top ten hold 15% to 20% of the sample, which has over 20,000 clones, 80% seen once. All patients experienced relapse after autologous stem cell transplantation, and brentuximab vedotin exposure was variable. Here the sequenced sample was peripheral blood mononuclear cells (PBMCs), taken before the second cycle of nivolumab. Receptor source: a human donor with classical Hodgkin lymphoma.

The rearrangement links TRBV7-9 to TRBJ2-2; 7 nucleotides line up with TRBD1. The CDR3 is made up of 15 amino acids. Germline V CDR1 and CDR2: SEHNR, FQNEAQ (reference sequence). V lost 5 bases to trimming and J lost 1 base; unmatched junction nucleotides: 4. CDR3 sequence: CASSPTGMNTGELFF. The CDR3 nucleotides read TGTGCCAGCAGCCCGACAGGGATGAACACCGGGGAGCTGTTTTTT.

The chain is built from TRBV11-2 and TRBJ2-2; D is undetermined. Germline V CDR1 and CDR2: SGHAT, FQNNGV. The CDR3 runs 13 residues. V lost 2 bases and J lost 3, with 4 bases in between. CDR3 in DNA: TGTGCCAGCAGCTTAACGGACACCGGGGAGCTGTTTTTT. It encodes CASSLTDTGELFF.

This chain links TRBV5-1 with TRBJ2-2; 14 bases are shared with TRBD2. CDR1 SGHRS and CDR2 YFSETQ come from the germline V gene. Trimming at V came to 4 bases and at J to 9 bases, leaving 11 bases not matched to a gene. The length of the CDR3 is 17 residues. CDR3 amino acids: CASSPGTSGGRHRELFF. The CDR3 nucleotides read TGCGCCAGCAGCCCGGGGACTAGCGGGGGAAGACACCGGGAGCTGTTTTTT.

The rearrangement uses TRBV6-1 and TRBJ2-5, with TRBD1 matching over 7 bases. This CDR3 comprises 14 residues. J lost 7 bases, V lost 7 bases, and 12 bases had no gene match. Germline V gene sequence: CDR1 MNHNS, CDR2 SASEGT. In DNA, the CDR3 is TGTGCCAGCACCGCGACAGGGCCCGGATTGACCCAGTACTTC. Translating it yields CASTATGPGLTQYF.

The genes are TRBV2 and TRBJ2-3, with TRBD1 matching 10 bases. The CDR3 sequence is 15 residues long. Germline CDR1 and CDR2: SNHLY and FYNNEI. With V trimmed by 8 bases and J by 5 bases, 10 bases remained unmatched. The CDR3 DNA follows: TGTGCCAGCTCGCGTGAGGGACAGGGGTTAGATACGCAGTATTTT. It specifies CASSREGQGLDTQYF.

The table lists this clone with a few counts. The rearrangement links TRBV5-5 to TRBJ2-2, with 9 nucleotides matching TRBD2. Germline V gene data show CDR1 as SGHKS and CDR2 as YYEKEE (reference sequence). CDR3 size: 20 residues. V lost 2 bases to trimming and J lost 2 bases; unmatched junction nucleotides: 16. The CDR3 reads CASSFLAGLGRVINTGELFF. Here the CDR3 DNA reads TGTGCCAGCAGCTTTCTAGCGGGGCTCGGCCGGGTTATCAACACCGGGGAGCTGTTTTTT.

This clone was picked up a small number of times. The V and J genes are TRBV7-9 and TRBJ2-5; maybe TRBD2 (5 bases). The CDR3 extends over 14 amino acids. The V end was cut by 2 bases, the J end by 5 bases, with 12 bases between. CDR1 is SEHNR, CDR2 FQNEAQ, per germline (reference sequence). CDR3 loop: CASSLQEVQETQYF. The CDR3 DNA follows: TGTGCCAGCAGCTTACAGGAGGTCCAGGAGACCCAGTACTTC.

This chain connects TRBV25-1 to TRBJ1-1, with 7 bases aligning to TRBD1. With 2 bases clipped from V and 10 bases from J, the junction kept 7 bases outside the gene matches. Germline V CDR1 and CDR2: MGHDK, SYGVNS. The CDR3 is 13 residues long. Written as DNA, the CDR3 is TGTGCCAGCAGTGAACGAAGACAGGGAGGAGCTTTCTTT. The encoded protein is CASSERRQGGAFF.

This chain connects TRBV29-1 to TRBJ2-5, with a possible D match to TRBD2 (5 bases). The CDR3 sequence is 11 residues long. Germline V gene data show CDR1 as SQVTM and CDR2 as ANQGSEA. Trimming removed 7 bases at V and 6 bases at J, with 12 bases between. The CDR3 region is CSAVSGKTQYF. The DNA for the CDR3 is TGCAGCGCCGTGTCGGGGAAGACCCAGTACTTC.

CDR3 region: CASSYAEHTDTQYF. The CDR3, as DNA: TGTGCCAGCAGTTACGCAGAACACACAGATACGCAGTATTTT. J is TRBJ2-3 and V is TRBV6-5, with unresolved D. Per germline, CDR1 MNHEY and CDR2 SVGAGI. V was pared by 2 bases and J by 2 bases, with 8 bases between. This CDR3 has 14 residues.

This clone was observed a handful of times. The genes are TRBV7-9 and TRBJ1-4, with D perhaps TRBD1 (5 bases). In germline, CDR1 is SEHNR, CDR2 FQNEAQ (reference sequence). The V end was cut by 2 bases, the J end by 8 bases, with 18 bases between. The CDR3 contains 16 residues. The CDR3 sequence is CASSLSGGQLGEKLFF. CDR3 coding DNA: TGTGCCAGCAGCTTAAGCGGGGGTCAGCTAGGGGAAAAACTGTTTTTT.

This clone came up once. The chain employs TRBV15 and TRBJ2-2; D uncertain. Germline V gene lookup returns CDR1 LNHNV and CDR2 YYDKDF (reference sequence). The CDR3 contains 16 residues. Trimming took off 2 bases at V and 2 bases at J, with 12 bases between the two ends. The CDR3 bases are TGTGCCACCAGCAGATCTAGGGCTAGAAACACCGGGGAGCTGTTTTTT. The encoded protein is CATSRSRARNTGELFF.

The chain is built from TRBV27 and TRBJ2-3; D uncertain. Germline-derived CDR1 and CDR2 are MNHEY and SMNVEV (reference sequence). This CDR3 has 13 amino acids. V was shortened by 5 bases and J by 2 bases, with 8 bases between the two germline ends. In DNA form, the CDR3 reads TGTGCCAGCAGTACCCGTCCCACAGATACGCAGTATTTT. Encoded protein: CASSTRPTDTQYF.

The chain recombines TRBV28 with TRBJ2-6; D is undetermined. The CDR3 is 15 amino acids. CDR1 is MDHEN and CDR2 is SYDVKM in the germline V gene. V was trimmed by 6 bases and J by 3 bases, leaving 12 bases between them. The CDR3 bases are TGTGCCAGCAGCCCACCCTGGGATGGGGCCAACGTCCTGACTTTC. Its translation is CASSPPWDGANVLTF.

The gene calls are TRBV25-1 and TRBJ2-1; the D gene is possibly TRBD1 (7 bases). Germline V gives CDR1 MGHDK, CDR2 SYGVNS. The V end was cut by 3 bases, the J end by 8 bases, with 20 bases between. The CDR3 is 16 residues long. CDR3 bases: TGTGCCAGCAGTGATGGCAGGGGGGTATTTGGGGATGAGCAGTTCTTC. Translated: CASSDGRGVFGDEQFF.

The CDR3, as DNA: TGCAGCGTTGTCTTAGGGGGGCAGGGGTCCTACTATGGCTACACCTTC. Translating gives CSVVLGGQGSYYGYTF. The chain links TRBV29-1 to TRBJ1-2; D may be TRBD1 (6 bases). In germline, CDR1 is SQVTM, CDR2 ANQGSEA. The CDR3 is 16 amino acids. V lost 4 bases and J 3 bases, leaving 21 bases between the germline ends.

This chain uses TRBV5-1 with TRBJ1-2; 7 bases are shared with TRBD1. V lost 4 bases, J lost 4 bases, and 4 bases stayed unmatched. The CDR3 spans 13 residues. Germline assignment: CDR1 SGHRS and CDR2 YFSETQ. The CDR3 loop reads CASSPGTVYGYTF. Written as DNA, the CDR3 is TGCGCCAGCAGCCCCGGGACAGTCTATGGCTACACCTTC.

The chain recombines TRBV11-2 with TRBJ2-7, with 7 bases that match TRBD2. From germline, CDR1 is SGHAT and CDR2 FQNNGV. After removal of 1 base from V and 3 bases from J, the junction contained 3 bases not matched to a gene. This CDR3 is built from 14 residues. CDR3 sequence: CASSLAGGSYEQYF. The CDR3 nucleotides read TGTGCCAGCAGCTTAGCGGGAGGTAGCTACGAGCAGTACTTC.

Of note for this clone: This same CDR3 is encoded by further DNA sequences in the sample. This rearrangement joins TRBV2 to TRBJ2-7; 7 positions agree with TRBD2. The V and J ends lost 8 bases and 3 bases, in that order; junction bases with no gene match: 16. The CDR3 sequence is 16 residues long. Germline lookup yields CDR1 SNHLY and CDR2 FYNNEI. The CDR3 DNA reads as TGTGCCAGCTCGACCTCTCCTGGCGGGAGTTTCTACGAGCAGTACTTC. Protein sequence: CASSTSPGGSFYEQYF.

This clone was recorded once. The chain carries TRBV4-1 and TRBJ2-7, with 12 bases fitting TRBD2. Germline loops: CDR1 MGHRA, CDR2 YSYEKL. V lost 0 bases, J lost 4 bases, and 7 bases stayed unmatched. The CDR3 is 17 residues long. CDR3 residues: CASSQDWTSGIRYEQYF. CDR3 coding DNA: TGCGCCAGCAGCCAAGATTGGACTAGCGGGATAAGATACGAGCAGTACTTC.

The V and J genes are TRBV29-1 and TRBJ2-1; 10 bases fit TRBD2. The germline gives CDR1 SQVTM, CDR2 ANQGSEA. The V segment lost 6 bases and the J segment 4 bases; nucleotides outside the gene matches: 18. This CDR3 has 18 residues. CDR3 sequence (DNA): TGCAGCGTCGCACCTCCGGGACTAGCGTCCCGGAGATACAATGAGCAGTTCTTC. Protein: CSVAPPGLASRRYNEQFF.

The chain couples TRBV21-1 to TRBJ2-7; TRBD1 is taken as the D call from the table, unchecked against the DNA. TRBV21-1 is tagged as a pseudogene. CDR3 length equals 14 residues. The CDR3 nucleotides are TGTGCCAGCAGCAAAGGGGCACAGTCCTACGAGCAGTACTTC. Amino acid sequence: CASSKGAQSYEQYF.

The chain uses TRBV25-1 and TRBJ2-1; D could derive from TRBD1 or TRBD2 (6 bases each). CDR1 and CDR2 (germline): MGHDK, SYGVNS. Trimming removed 2 bases from V and 6 bases from J, with 17 bases in between. The CDR3 consists of 16 residues. The CDR3 coding sequence is TGTGCCAGCAGTGAAGGCGGCAGGGGACTGGCCAATGAGCAGTTCTTC. This gives the protein CASSEGGRGLANEQFF. The full variable domain, completed using reference TRBV25-1 and TRBJ2-1, is EADIYQTPRYLVIGTGKKITLECSQTMGHDKMYWYQQDPGMELHLIHYSYGVNSTEKGDLSSESTVSRIRTEHFPLTLESARPSHTSQYLCASSEGGRGLANEQFFGPGTRLTVL.

The rearrangement joins TRBV6-1 to TRBJ2-7, with D hard to call. CDR1 and CDR2 (germline): MNHNS, SASEGT. The CDR3 is 12 residues long. V lost 5 bases, J lost 0 bases, and 5 bases lay in between. The CDR3 is CASSPGSYEQYF. CDR3 bases: TGTGCCAGCAGTCCGGGCTCCTACGAGCAGTACTTC.